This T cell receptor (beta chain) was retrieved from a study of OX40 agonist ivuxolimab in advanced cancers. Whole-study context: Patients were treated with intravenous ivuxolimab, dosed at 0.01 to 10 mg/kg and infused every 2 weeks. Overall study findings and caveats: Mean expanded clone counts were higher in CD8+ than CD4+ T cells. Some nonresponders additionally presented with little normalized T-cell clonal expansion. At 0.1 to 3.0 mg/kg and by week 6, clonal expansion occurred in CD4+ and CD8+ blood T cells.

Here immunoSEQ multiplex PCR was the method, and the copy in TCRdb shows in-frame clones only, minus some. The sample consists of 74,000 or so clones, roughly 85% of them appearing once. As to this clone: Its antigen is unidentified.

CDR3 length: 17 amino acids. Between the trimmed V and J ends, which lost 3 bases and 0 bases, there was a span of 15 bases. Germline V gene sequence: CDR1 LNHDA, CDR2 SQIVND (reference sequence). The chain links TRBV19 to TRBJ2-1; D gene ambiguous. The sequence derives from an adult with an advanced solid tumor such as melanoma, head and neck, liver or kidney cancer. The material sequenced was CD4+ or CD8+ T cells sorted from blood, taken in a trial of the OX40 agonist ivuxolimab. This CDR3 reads CASSMRRVEGSYNEQFF. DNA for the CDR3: TGTGCCAGTAGTATGAGACGTGTCGAAGGCTCCTACAATGAGCAGTTCTTC.